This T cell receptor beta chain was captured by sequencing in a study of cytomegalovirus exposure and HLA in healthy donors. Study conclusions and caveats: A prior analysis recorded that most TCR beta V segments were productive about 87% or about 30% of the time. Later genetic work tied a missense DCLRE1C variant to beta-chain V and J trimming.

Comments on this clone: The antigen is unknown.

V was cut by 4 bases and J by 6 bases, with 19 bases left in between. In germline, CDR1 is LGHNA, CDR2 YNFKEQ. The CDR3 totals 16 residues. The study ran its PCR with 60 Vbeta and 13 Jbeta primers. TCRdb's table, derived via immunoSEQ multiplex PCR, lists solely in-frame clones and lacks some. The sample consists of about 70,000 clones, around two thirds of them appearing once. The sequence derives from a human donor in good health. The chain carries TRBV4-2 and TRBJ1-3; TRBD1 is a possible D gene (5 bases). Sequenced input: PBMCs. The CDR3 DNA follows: TGTGCCAGCAGCCTTGAGTCAGGGCAAGGGGAAAACACCATATATTTT. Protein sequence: CASSLESGQGENTIYF.